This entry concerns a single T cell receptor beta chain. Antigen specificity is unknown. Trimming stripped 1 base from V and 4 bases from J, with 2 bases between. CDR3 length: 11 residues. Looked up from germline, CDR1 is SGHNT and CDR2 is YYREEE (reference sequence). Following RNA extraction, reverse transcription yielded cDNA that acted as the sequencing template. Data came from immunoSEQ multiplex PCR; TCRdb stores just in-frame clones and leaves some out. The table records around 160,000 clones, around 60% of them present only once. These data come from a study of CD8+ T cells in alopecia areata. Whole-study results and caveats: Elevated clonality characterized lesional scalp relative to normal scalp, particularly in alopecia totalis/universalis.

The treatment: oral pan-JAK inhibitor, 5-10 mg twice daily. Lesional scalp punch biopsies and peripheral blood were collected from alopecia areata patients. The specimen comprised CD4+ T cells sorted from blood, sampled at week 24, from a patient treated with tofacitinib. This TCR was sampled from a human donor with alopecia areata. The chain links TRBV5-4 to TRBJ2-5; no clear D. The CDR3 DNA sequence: TGTGCCAGCAGCTTGATAGAGACCCAGTACTTC. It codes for CASSLIETQYF.